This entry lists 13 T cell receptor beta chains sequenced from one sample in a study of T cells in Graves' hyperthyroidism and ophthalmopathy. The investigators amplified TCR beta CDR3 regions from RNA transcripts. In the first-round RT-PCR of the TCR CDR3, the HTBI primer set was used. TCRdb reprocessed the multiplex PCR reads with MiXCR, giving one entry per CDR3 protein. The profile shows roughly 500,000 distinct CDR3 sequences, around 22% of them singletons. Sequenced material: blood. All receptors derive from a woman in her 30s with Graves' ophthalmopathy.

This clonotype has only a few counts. As DNA, the CDR3 is TGCGCCAGCAGCCAGATAACAGGGGACTACGAGCAGTACTTC. It translates to CASSQITGDYEQYF. This chain connects TRBV4-1 to TRBJ2-7; 7 positions agree with TRBD1. The junction had 5 bases not matched to a gene; V was cut back by 3 bases and J by 3 bases. Per germline, CDR1 MGHRA and CDR2 YSYEKL. CDR3 length: 14 amino acids.

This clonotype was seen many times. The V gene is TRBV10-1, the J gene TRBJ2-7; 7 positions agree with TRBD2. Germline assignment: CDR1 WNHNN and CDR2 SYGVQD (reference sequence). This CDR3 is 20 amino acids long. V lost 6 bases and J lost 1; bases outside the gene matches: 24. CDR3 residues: CASRSSPIPGRRGNSYEQYF. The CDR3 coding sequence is TGCGCCAGCAGGAGCTCACCTATCCCGGGGCGGCGGGGGAATTCCTACGAGCAGTACTTC.

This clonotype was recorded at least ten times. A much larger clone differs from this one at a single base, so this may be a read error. CDR3 in amino acids: CASSLHDTGELFF. CDR3 in DNA: TGTGCCAGCAGTTTACACGACACCGGGGAGCTGTTTTTT. The V gene is TRBV28, the J gene TRBJ2-2, with D uncertain. This CDR3 is built from 13 residues. Trimming left V 2 bases short and J 3 bases short, with 4 bases between. In germline, CDR1 is MDHEN, CDR2 SYDVKM.

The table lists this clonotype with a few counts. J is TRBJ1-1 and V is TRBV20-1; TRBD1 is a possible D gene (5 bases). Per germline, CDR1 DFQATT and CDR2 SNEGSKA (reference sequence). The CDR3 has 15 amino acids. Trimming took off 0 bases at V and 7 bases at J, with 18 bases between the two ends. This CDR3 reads CSARDPKGPILEAFF. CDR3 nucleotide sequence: TGCAGTGCTAGAGATCCGAAGGGGCCGATCCTTGAAGCTTTCTTT.

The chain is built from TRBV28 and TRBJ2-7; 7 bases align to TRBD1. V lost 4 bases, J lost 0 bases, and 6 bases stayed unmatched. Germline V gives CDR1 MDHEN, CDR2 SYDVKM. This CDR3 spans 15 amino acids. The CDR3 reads CASSSSGGHSYEQYF. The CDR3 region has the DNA TGTGCCAGCAGTTCGTCAGGGGGTCACTCCTACGAGCAGTACTTC. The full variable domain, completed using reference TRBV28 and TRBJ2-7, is DVKVTQSSRYLVKRTGEKVFLECVQDMDHENMFWYRQDPGLGLRLIYFSYDVKMKEKGDIPEGYSVSREKKERFSLILESASTNQTSMYLCASSSSGGHSYEQYFGPGTRLTVT.

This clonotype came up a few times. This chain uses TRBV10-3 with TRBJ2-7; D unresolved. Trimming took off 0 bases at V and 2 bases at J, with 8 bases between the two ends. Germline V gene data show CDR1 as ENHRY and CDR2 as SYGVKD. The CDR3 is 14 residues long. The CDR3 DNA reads TGTGCCATCAGTGAGTCTTTGAGCCCCTACGAGCAGTACTTC. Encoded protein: CAISESLSPYEQYF.

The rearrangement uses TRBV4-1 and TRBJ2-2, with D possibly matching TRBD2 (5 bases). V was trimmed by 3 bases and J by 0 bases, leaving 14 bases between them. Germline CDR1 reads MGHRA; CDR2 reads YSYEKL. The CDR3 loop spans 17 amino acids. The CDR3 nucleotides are TGCGCCAGCAGCCACCTACTAGGATTAACGAACACCGGGGAGCTGTTTTTT. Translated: CASSHLLGLTNTGELFF.

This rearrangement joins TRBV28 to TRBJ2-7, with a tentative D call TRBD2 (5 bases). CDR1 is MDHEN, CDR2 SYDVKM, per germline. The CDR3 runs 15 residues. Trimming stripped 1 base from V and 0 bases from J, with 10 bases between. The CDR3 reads CASSLSGEGSYEQYF. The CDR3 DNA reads TGTGCCAGCAGTTTATCGGGTGAGGGCTCCTACGAGCAGTACTTC.

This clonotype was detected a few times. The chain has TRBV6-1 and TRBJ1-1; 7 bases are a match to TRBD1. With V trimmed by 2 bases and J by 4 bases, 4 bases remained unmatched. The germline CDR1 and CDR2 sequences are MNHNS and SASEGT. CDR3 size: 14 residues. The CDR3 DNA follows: TGTGCCAGCAGTGAACAGGGGGACTTCACTGAAGCTTTCTTT. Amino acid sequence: CASSEQGDFTEAFF.

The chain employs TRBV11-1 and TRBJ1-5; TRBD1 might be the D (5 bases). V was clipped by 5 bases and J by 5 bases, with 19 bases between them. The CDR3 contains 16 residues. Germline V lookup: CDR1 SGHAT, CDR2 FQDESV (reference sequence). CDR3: CASSPRVGAGDQPQHF. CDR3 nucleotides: TGTGCCAGCAGCCCGAGAGTCGGGGCGGGGGATCAGCCCCAGCATTTT.

The CDR3 sequence is CASSGTGLEAFF. The CDR3 DNA is TGTGCCAGCTCCGGGACAGGGCTTGAAGCTTTCTTT. The chain recombines TRBV18 with TRBJ1-1; 9 bases are a match to TRBD1. Germline loops: CDR1 KGHSH, CDR2 LQKENI. With 6 bases clipped from V and 7 bases from J, the junction kept 3 bases outside the gene matches. The CDR3 is made up of 12 amino acids. Variable domain in full (rest from reference TRBV18 and TRBJ1-1): NAGVMQNPRHLVRRRGQEARLRCSPMKGHSHVYWYRQLPEEGLKFMVYLQKENIIDESGMPKERFSAEFPKEGPSILRIQQVVRGDSAAYFCASSGTGLEAFFGQGTRLTVV.

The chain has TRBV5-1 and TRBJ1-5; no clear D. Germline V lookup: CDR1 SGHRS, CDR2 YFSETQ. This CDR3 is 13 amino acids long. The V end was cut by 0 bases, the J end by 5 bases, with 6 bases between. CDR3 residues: CASSLGDHQPQHF. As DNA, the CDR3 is TGCGCCAGCAGCTTGGGTGATCATCAGCCCCAGCATTTT.

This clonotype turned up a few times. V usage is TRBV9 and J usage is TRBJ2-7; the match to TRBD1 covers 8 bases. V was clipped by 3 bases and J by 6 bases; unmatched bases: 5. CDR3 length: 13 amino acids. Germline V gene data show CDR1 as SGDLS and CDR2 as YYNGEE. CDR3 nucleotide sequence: TGTGCCAGCAGCGGAGGACAGGGAGGCGAGCAGTACTTC. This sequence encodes CASSGGQGGEQYF.